This TCR beta chain was profiled in a study of tumor-infiltrating lymphocytes in primary liver carcinoma. As for the study in general: Samples returned roughly 3.65 to 7.13 million productive TCRbeta reads each. Read depth did not differ significantly between tissue types.

General study results and limits: There was no comparison of CD4+ and CD8+ repertoires, as samples were bulk unsorted.

The CDR3 has 16 residues. Germline V CDR1 and CDR2: MNHEY, SVGEGT. From roughly 470 ng total RNA, TCR beta cDNA was generated with a primer in the constant region. Sequencing libraries for TCR beta derived from three nested multiplex PCR rounds that used slightly modified ARM-PCR. TRBV1-TRBV30 forward primers paired with a C-beta reverse primer drove the first two PCR rounds, ten to eleven cycles each. TCRdb called the multiplex PCR reads again in MiXCR, with one record for every CDR3 protein. This sample has about 310,000 distinct CDR3 sequences; about 50% occur once, and the top ten carry about a sixth. As concerns this clonotype: What it binds is not known. Mismatch with germline at one junction end may stem from a read error.

Germline DNA was also extracted, and blood RNA was taken from unsorted whole blood. The authors collected 3 to 5 milliliters of peripheral blood before surgery. V gene TRBV6-2 or TRBV6-3 combines with J gene TRBJ2-3; D is ambiguous. Sequencing used peripheral blood. The TCR sequence derives from a woman aged 30 to 39 with primary liver carcinoma and hepatitis B virus infection. The DNA of the CDR3 is TGTGCCGGCAGTTACTCCCGCTTGGCGCGCACAGATACGCAGTATTTT. Translated, it gives CAGSYSRLARTDTQYF.